A selection of T cell receptor beta chains follows, all from one sample in a study of chronic HIV infection and antiretroviral therapy. TCRdb redid the calling of the 5' RACE reads with MiXCR, one entry per CDR3 protein. The sample has 40,000 to 60,000 distinct CDR3 sequences, roughly 19% seen once. Sequencing input: peripheral blood. Every receptor here comes from an adult who had HIV and had not received antiretroviral therapy, or was an uninfected healthy control (not recorded which). Both conserved end residues are part of each CDR3. The D gene is left open where the match is weak. Some rows have no size entry. The others give once, few or many, or a class for an expanded clone.

size,V,J,D,CDR3,DNA
-,TRBV9,TRBJ2-5,-,CASSVEGSGGETQYF,TGTGCCAGCAGCGTAGAGGGATCGGGTGGAGAGACCCAGTACTTC
few,TRBV28,TRBJ1-6,-,CASSLRTVSSYNSPLHF,TGTGCCAGCAGCCTTCGGACGGTGAGCTCCTATAATTCACCCCTCCACTTT
-,TRBV6-6,TRBJ1-6,-,CASSYSRGGNNSPLHF,TGTGCCAGCAGTTACTCACGTGGGGGGAATAATTCACCCCTCCACTTT
few,TRBV18,TRBJ2-7,TRBD2,CASSPRGVAGGDEQYF,TGTGCCAGCTCACCCAGGGGTGTAGCGGGAGGTGACGAGCAGTACTTC
-,TRBV13,TRBJ2-1,-,CASSLHGTNEQFF,TGTGCCAGCAGCTTACACGGGACAAATGAGCAGTTCTTC
-,TRBV4-1,TRBJ2-1,-,CASSQGPPGGKPYNEQFF,TGCGCCAGCAGCCAAGGACCCCCAGGTGGAAAACCCTACAATGAGCAGTTCTTC
-,TRBV7-8,TRBJ2-7,TRBD2,CASSHTQGLAHEQYF,TGTGCCAGCAGTCACACCCAGGGACTAGCCCACGAGCAGTACTTC
-,TRBV6-5,TRBJ1-2,-,CASSYEGLDYGYTF,TGTGCCAGCAGTTATGAGGGTTTGGATTATGGCTACACCTTC
-,TRBV10-1,TRBJ2-5,TRBD1,CASSADREETQYF,TGCGCCAGCAGTGCCGACAGGGAAGAGACCCAGTACTTC
-,TRBV12-3/TRBV12-4,TRBJ2-3,TRBD1,CASSVTGGGTDTQYF,TGTGCCAGCAGTGTGACAGGGGGCGGCACAGATACGCAGTATTTT
few,TRBV29-1,TRBJ2-3,-,CIADRFTDTQYF,TGCATCGCCGACAGGTTCACAGATACGCAGTATTTT
-,TRBV27,TRBJ2-4,-,CASSPSRGPYIQYF,TGTGCCAGCAGCCCGAGCAGGGGCCCATACATTCAGTACTTC
few,TRBV4-1,TRBJ2-1,-,CASKGTSAMAQFF,TGCGCCAGTAAGGGGACTTCTGCAATGGCGCAGTTCTTC
-,TRBV28,TRBJ1-3,-,CASTAWGYTIYF,TGTGCCAGCACCGCCTGGGGGTACACCATATATTTT
-,TRBV7-9,TRBJ1-3,-,CASSLVQGSGNTIYF,TGTGCCAGCAGCCTAGTCCAGGGATCTGGAAACACCATATATTTT
few,TRBV5-1,TRBJ1-3,TRBD1,CASSLTGGQGARRNTIYF,TGCGCCAGCAGCTTGACCGGTGGACAGGGGGCGAGGAGAAACACCATATATTTT
-,TRBV5-1,TRBJ2-1,TRBD2,CASSLDRTSGRASFF,TGCGCCAGCAGCTTGGATCGGACTAGCGGGAGGGCCTCGTTCTTC
few,TRBV19,TRBJ1-1,-,CASSITSRNTEAFF,TGTGCCAGTAGTATTACGTCAAGGAACACTGAAGCTTTCTTT
-,TRBV21-1,TRBJ2-7,-,CASSPGLAGGITSSYEQYF,TGTGCCAGCAGTCCGGGACTAGCGGGAGGGATTACTAGCTCCTACGAGCAGTACTTC
few,TRBV9,TRBJ2-1,-,CASSMRSLFTGTEQFF,TGTGCCAGCAGCATGAGGTCCCTTTTCACGGGAACTGAGCAGTTCTTC
many,TRBV20-1,TRBJ2-7,TRBD1,CSANRGWGSYEQYF,TGCAGTGCTAACAGGGGTTGGGGCTCCTACGAGCAGTACTTC